Sequencing of this T cell receptor (beta chain) was carried out in a study of neurological immune-mediated disorders. The making of cDNA relied on 5'RACE with 10-nucleotide random UMIs. Sequencing of 15-18 subjects in each run yielded over 160 million TCR-beta sequences. TCRdb reanalysed the 5' RACE reads using MiXCR and keeps one entry per CDR3 protein. Altogether some 54,000 distinct CDR3 sequences are present, roughly a tenth being singletons, with the ten largest covering about 6.6%. Study conclusions and caveats: The study found the most TCR clonal expansion in HTLV-1-associated myelopathy and the least in multiple sclerosis, below healthy controls.

Looked up from germline, CDR1 is SGHRS and CDR2 is YFSETQ. Trimming shortened V by 3 bases and J by 4 bases, and 13 bases separated the two germline ends. The CDR3 is 14 residues long. This clonotype was counted ten times or more. The antigen is unknown. Time point defined: longitudinal time-point 1 (baseline). The receptor's source is a male donor with HTLV-1-associated myelopathy (HAM/TSP). Sequenced: PBMCs. The chain combines TRBV5-1 with TRBJ2-5; no clear D. Written as DNA, the CDR3 is TGCGCCAGCAGCTCTGGCACTCTGTTAGAGACCCAGTACTTC. This gives the protein CASSSGTLLETQYF.